The 9 T cell receptor beta chains below all came from one sample that was sequenced in a study of siplizumab effects on memory and regulatory T cells. Sequencing used immunoSEQ multiplex PCR; TCRdb keeps in-frame clones, though not all of them. Of over 90,000 clones in the sample, 80% to 95% are singletons; the top ten hold 0.9% to 1.4%. The sequenced sample was CD4+ T cells sorted from blood. The receptors were sampled from a human donor in good health.

The CDR3 here is CASSLGRLTYEQYF. The DNA of the CDR3 is TGTGCCAGCAGCTTAGGACGTCTAACCTACGAGCAGTACTTC. The V call is TRBV7-2, the J call TRBJ2-7; D uncertain. The CDR3 is 14 amino acids. Per germline, CDR1 SGHTA and CDR2 FQGNSA. V was shortened by 1 base and J by 2 bases, with 9 bases between the two germline ends.

V usage is TRBV19 and J usage is TRBJ2-2; 9 bases are shared with TRBD1. Trimming at V came to 11 bases and at J to 5 bases, leaving 12 bases not matched to a gene. Per germline, CDR1 LNHDA and CDR2 SQIVND (reference sequence). CDR3 size: 15 residues. The CDR3 loop is CASKSGQGWTGELFF. The CDR3 bases are TGTGCCTCAAAAAGCGGACAGGGGTGGACCGGGGAGCTGTTTTTT.

The chain couples TRBV29-1 to TRBJ2-2; TRBD1 agrees at 7 bases. The CDR3 runs to 14 residues. Germline CDR1 is SQVTM and CDR2 is ANQGSEA. The trim removed 7 bases at V and 3 bases at J, leaving 8 bases unmatched. The CDR3 nucleotides read TGCAGCGGCGGCGTAACAGGGGACACCGGGGAGCTGTTTTTT. Translating it yields CSGGVTGDTGELFF.

The rearrangement uses TRBV29-1 and TRBJ1-1, with TRBD1 identical over 9 bases. Looked up from germline, CDR1 is SQVTM and CDR2 is ANQGSEA. CDR3 size: 11 residues. Trimming at V came to 6 bases and at J to 11 bases, leaving 7 bases not matched to a gene. CDR3 in amino acids: CSVGQGLGAFF. CDR3 nucleotides: TGCAGCGTGGGACAGGGTTTAGGTGCTTTCTTT.

J is TRBJ2-5 and V is TRBV10-1; TRBD1 matches 7 bases. J gave up 4 bases and V 6 bases, and 5 bases lay outside the gene matches. The germline gives CDR1 WNHNN, CDR2 SYGVQD (reference sequence). This CDR3 has 13 amino acids. The CDR3 protein is CASSPTGLETQYF. The CDR3 DNA reads as TGCGCCAGCAGCCCGACAGGGCTAGAGACCCAGTACTTC.

The gene calls are TRBV30 and TRBJ2-2; no definite D call. The CDR3 length is 14 residues. From germline, CDR1 is GTSNPN and CDR2 SVGIG (reference sequence). The V end was cut by 8 bases, the J end by 0 bases, with 13 bases between. The CDR3 DNA reads TGTGCCAAGAGACTGACCGCGAACACCGGGGAGCTGTTTTTT. Its translation is CAKRLTANTGELFF. Full variable domain (outside the CDR3, taken from reference TRBV30 and TRBJ2-2): SQTIHQWPATLVQPVGSPLSLECTVEGTSNPNLYWYRQAAGRGLQLLFYSVGIGQISSEVPQNLSASRPQDRQFILSSKKLLLSDSGFYLCAKRLTANTGELFFGEGSRLTVL.

This chain connects TRBV6-5 to TRBJ1-2; TRBD1 matches at 8 bases. CDR1 MNHEY and CDR2 SVGAGI come from the germline V gene. The CDR3 is 14 amino acids. V lost 3 bases and J lost 4; bases outside the gene matches: 4. CDR3 coding DNA: TGTGCCAGCAGTTATCGGACAGGGCCCTATGGCTACACCTTC. This sequence encodes CASSYRTGPYGYTF.

The chain links TRBV11-3 to TRBJ2-2, with 7 bases that match TRBD2. V trimming: 2 bases; J trimming: 5 bases; junction bases outside the gene matches: 5. Germline loops: CDR1 SGHNT, CDR2 YENEEA. The CDR3 runs to 15 residues. The CDR3 is CASSLSTSATGELFF. The CDR3 region has the DNA TGTGCCAGCAGCTTAAGTACTAGCGCGACCGGGGAGCTGTTTTTT.

The chain uses TRBV15 and TRBJ2-5, with 9 bases fitting TRBD1. This CDR3 is built from 15 residues. From germline, CDR1 is LNHNV and CDR2 YYDKDF (reference sequence). J was trimmed by 5 bases and V by 8 bases; bases with no gene match: 12. The DNA for the CDR3 is TGTGCCACCGGCGGATCCGGGACAGGGAGGGAGACCCAGTACTTC. It is translated as CATGGSGTGRETQYF.